The 9 T cell receptor beta chains below come from one sample, sequenced in a study of blood T cell repertoires in COVID-19. This table comes from immunoSEQ multiplex PCR, and its TCRdb copy is limited to in-frame clones, with some not included. Here the sample spans roughly 80,000 clones, roughly 89% being singletons. Sequencing was done on a sample of peripheral blood. The receptors were sampled from a man aged 50 to 60 with acute or convalescent COVID-19.

The genes are TRBV7-2 and TRBJ1-3; D gene unclear. CDR1 SGHTA and CDR2 FQGNSA come from the germline V gene. The CDR3 runs to 14 residues. V was pared by 4 bases and J by 0 bases, with 7 bases between. CDR3 DNA: TGTGCCAGCAGCTCCCAGTCCTCTGGAAACACCATATATTTT. It translates to CASSSQSSGNTIYF.

V usage is TRBV5-5 and J usage is TRBJ2-2; TRBD2 might be the D (5 bases). Germline lookup yields CDR1 SGHKS and CDR2 YYEKEE (reference sequence). The CDR3 has 16 amino acids. Trimming removed 0 bases at V and 2 bases at J, with 11 bases between. The CDR3 loop is CASSLAGRLNTGELFF. DNA for the CDR3: TGTGCCAGCAGCTTGGCGGGCAGACTAAACACCGGGGAGCTGTTTTTT.

The V call is TRBV14, the J call TRBJ1-1; D is unclear. The CDR3 contains 14 residues. V was trimmed by 1 base and J by 5 bases, leaving 11 bases between them. CDR1 is SGHDN, CDR2 FVKESK, per germline. This CDR3 is CASSQGEGWTEAFF. The CDR3 DNA reads TGTGCCAGCAGCCAAGGAGAGGGTTGGACTGAAGCTTTCTTT.

The genes are TRBV28 and TRBJ1-2; a possible D gene is TRBD1 (5 bases). The CDR3 consists of 13 residues. Per the germline V gene, CDR1 is MDHEN and CDR2 is SYDVKM. The V and J ends lost 3 bases and 2 bases respectively, with 7 bases between them. The CDR3 sequence: CASSLRGNYGYTF. The CDR3, as DNA: TGTGCCAGCAGTTTGCGGGGGAACTATGGCTACACCTTC.

On this clone itself: This specimen includes other DNA sequences encoding the same CDR3. The V call is TRBV2, the J call TRBJ1-2; 8 bases are shared with TRBD1. V lost 5 bases to trimming and J lost 2 bases; unmatched junction nucleotides: 1. The CDR3 is 13 amino acids. Looked up from germline, CDR1 is SNHLY and CDR2 is FYNNEI. The CDR3 DNA reads TGTGCCAGCAGTCGGACAGGGAACTATGGCTACACCTTC. Its protein is CASSRTGNYGYTF.

This clone was counted once. The rearrangement links TRBV12-3 or TRBV12-4 to TRBJ2-1; D possibly corresponds to TRBD2 (5 bases). Trimming removed 1 base at V and 7 bases at J, with 8 bases between. The CDR3 extends over 13 amino acids. The CDR3 coding sequence is TGTGCCAGCAGTTTAGTAGTAGCGAATGAGCAGTTCTTC. This codes for CASSLVVANEQFF.

The J gene is TRBJ1-5, the V gene TRBV7-9; 7 nucleotides align to TRBD1. J lost 6 bases, V lost 5 bases, and 4 bases had no gene match. The CDR3 length is 13 residues. CDR1 SEHNR and CDR2 FQNEAQ come from the germline V gene (reference sequence). CDR3 DNA: TGTGCCAGCAGCCTGACAGGGAGTCAGCCCCAGCATTTT. This sequence encodes CASSLTGSQPQHF. The complete variable domain, with remaining parts taken from reference TRBV7-9 and TRBJ1-5, reads DTGVSQNPRHKITKRGQNVTFRCDPISEHNRLYWYRQTLGQGPEFLTYFQNEAQLEKSRLLSDRFSAERPKGSFSTLEIQRTEQGDSAMYLCASSLTGSQPQHFGDGTRLSIL.

CDR3 DNA sequence: TGTGCCAGCAGGGATGGACAGGGGGTTTACGAGCAGTACTTC. Protein: CASRDGQGVYEQYF. The rearrangement uses TRBV28 and TRBJ2-7; 10 bases are a match to TRBD1. CDR1 and CDR2 (germline): MDHEN, SYDVKM. This CDR3 region has 14 residues. V was pared by 6 bases and J by 4 bases, with 6 bases of the junction left unmatched. The full variable domain, rest sourced from reference TRBV28 and TRBJ2-7, is DVKVTQSSRYLVKRTGEKVFLECVQDMDHENMFWYRQDPGLGLRLIYFSYDVKMKEKGDIPEGYSVSREKKERFSLILESASTNQTSMYLCASRDGQGVYEQYFGPGTRLTVT.

This clone has only one observation. The V gene is TRBV18, the J gene TRBJ1-2, with 7 bases identical to TRBD1. The germline gives CDR1 KGHSH, CDR2 LQKENI. J gave up 4 bases and V 4 bases, and 6 bases lay outside the gene matches. This CDR3 contains 14 residues. As DNA, the CDR3 is TGTGCCAGCTCACGCGGGGACAGCCTCTATGGCTACACCTTC. This encodes CASSRGDSLYGYTF.